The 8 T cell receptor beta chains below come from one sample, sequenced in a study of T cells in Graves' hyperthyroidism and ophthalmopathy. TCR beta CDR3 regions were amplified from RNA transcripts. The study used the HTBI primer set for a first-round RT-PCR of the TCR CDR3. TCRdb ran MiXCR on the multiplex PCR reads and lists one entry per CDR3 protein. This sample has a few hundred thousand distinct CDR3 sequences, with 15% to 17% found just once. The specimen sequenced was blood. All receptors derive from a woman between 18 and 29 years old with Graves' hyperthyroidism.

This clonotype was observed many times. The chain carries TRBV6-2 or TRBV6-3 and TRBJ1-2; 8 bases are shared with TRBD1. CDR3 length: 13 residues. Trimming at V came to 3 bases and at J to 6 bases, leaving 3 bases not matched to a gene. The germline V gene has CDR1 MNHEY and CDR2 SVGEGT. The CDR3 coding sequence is TGTGCCAGCAGTTATAGGGGACAGGATGGCTACACCTTC. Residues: CASSYRGQDGYTF.

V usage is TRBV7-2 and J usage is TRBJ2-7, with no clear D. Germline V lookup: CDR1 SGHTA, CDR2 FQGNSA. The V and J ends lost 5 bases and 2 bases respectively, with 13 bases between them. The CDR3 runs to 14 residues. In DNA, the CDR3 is TGTGCCAGCAGCCCCCCATGGGGAACCTACGAGCAGTACTTC. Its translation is CASSPPWGTYEQYF.

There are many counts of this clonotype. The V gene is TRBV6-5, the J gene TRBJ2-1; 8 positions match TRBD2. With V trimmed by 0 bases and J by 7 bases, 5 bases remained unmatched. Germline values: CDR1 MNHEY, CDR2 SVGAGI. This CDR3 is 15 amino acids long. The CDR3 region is CASSYSGTRGNEQFF. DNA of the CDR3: TGTGCCAGCAGTTACTCCGGGACTAGGGGAAATGAGCAGTTCTTC.

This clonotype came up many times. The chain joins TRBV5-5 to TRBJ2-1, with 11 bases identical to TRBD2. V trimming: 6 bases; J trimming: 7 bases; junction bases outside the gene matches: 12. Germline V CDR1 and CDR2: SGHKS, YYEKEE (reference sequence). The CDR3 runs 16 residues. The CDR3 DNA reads TGTGCCAGCATGTACTCGGGACTAGCGGTGGGGAATGAGCAGTTCTTC. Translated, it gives CASMYSGLAVGNEQFF.

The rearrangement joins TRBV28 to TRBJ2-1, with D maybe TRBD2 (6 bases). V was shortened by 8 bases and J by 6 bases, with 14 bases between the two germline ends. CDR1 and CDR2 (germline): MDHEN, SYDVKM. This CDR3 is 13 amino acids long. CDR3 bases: TGTGCCAGCCTTCCAGGGACTGGCAATGAGCAGTTCTTC. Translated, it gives CASLPGTGNEQFF.

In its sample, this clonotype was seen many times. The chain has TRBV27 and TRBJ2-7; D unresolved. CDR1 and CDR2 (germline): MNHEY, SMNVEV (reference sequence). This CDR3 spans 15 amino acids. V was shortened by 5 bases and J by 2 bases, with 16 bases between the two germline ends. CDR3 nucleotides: TGTGCCAGCAGTCGGGCCGCAGGACCGCCCTACGAGCAGTACTTC. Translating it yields CASSRAAGPPYEQYF.

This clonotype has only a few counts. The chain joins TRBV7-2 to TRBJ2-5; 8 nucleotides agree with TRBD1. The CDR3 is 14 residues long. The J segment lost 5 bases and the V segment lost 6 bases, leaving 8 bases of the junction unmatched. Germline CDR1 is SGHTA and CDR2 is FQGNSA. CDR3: CASRITGGRETQYF. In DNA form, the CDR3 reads TGTGCCAGCAGGATAACAGGGGGTAGGGAGACCCAGTACTTC.

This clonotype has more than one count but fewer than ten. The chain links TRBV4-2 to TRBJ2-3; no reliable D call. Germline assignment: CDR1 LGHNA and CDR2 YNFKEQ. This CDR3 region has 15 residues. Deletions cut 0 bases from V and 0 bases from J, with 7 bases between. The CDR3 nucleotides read TGTGCCAGCAGCCAAGAATGGCTAAGCACAGATACGCAGTATTTT. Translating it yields CASSQEWLSTDTQYF.